This T cell receptor (beta chain) is drawn from a study of cytomegalovirus exposure and HLA in healthy donors. Study-wide findings and caveats: The Asian-associated ancestry cluster reportedly had fewer N-insertions than the roughly 670-donor mean in a later analysis.

On this clone itself: Its target is not known.

The PCR employed 60 Vbeta primers together with 13 Jbeta primers. Data came from immunoSEQ multiplex PCR; TCRdb stores just in-frame clones and leaves some out. Found here are 150,000 to 200,000 clones, roughly 79% of them singletons; the top ten hold 1.5% to 2%. The sample was PBMCs. This TCR was sampled from a young man in good health and CMV-seronegative.

This CDR3 is CASSPSFSGRNYEQYF. The CDR3 coding sequence is TGCGCCAGCAGCCCGTCCTTCAGCGGGAGGAACTACGAGCAGTACTTC. The chain uses TRBV5-1 and TRBJ2-7; 9 bases fit TRBD2. Unmatched junction bases numbered 11, after V lost 4 bases and J lost 3 bases. The CDR3 has 16 residues. Germline V lookup: CDR1 SGHRS, CDR2 YFSETQ.